The rows below give T cell receptor beta chains drawn from one sample of a study of metastatic and nonmetastatic thyroid tumors. With MiXCR, TCRdb reprocessed the PCR reads. Of around 30,000 clones in the sample, around 25% were seen once. The material sequenced was blood. These receptors all come from a female donor with papillary thyroid cancer or a benign thyroid nodule (not recorded which). Some clones in this sample may be carry-over from other donors' samples. CDR3s include the opening cysteine and the closing phenylalanine or tryptophan.

j_call,v_call,cdr3_length,cdr3_aa
TRBJ2-3,TRBV20-1,14,CSPRLAGGLYTQYF
TRBJ1-2,TRBV4-3,13,CVSSQEKNYGYTF
TRBJ2-3,TRBV11-3,14,CASSSGHGADTQYF
TRBJ2-1,TRBV25-1,16,CASSEQSGTSRDEQFF
TRBJ2-6,TRBV7-3,13,CASSLSQGNVLTF
TRBJ2-1,TRBV6-9,12,CAGSSRWDFRFF
TRBJ2-7,TRBV3-1,19,CASSQGHSGARISSYEQYF
TRBJ2-1,TRBV11-1,16,CASSLAWRDPYNEQFF
TRBJ2-7,TRBV6-1,14,CASSVSGTNTEQYF
TRBJ2-1,TRBV12-3/TRBV12-4,13,CASPPEVGLKQFF
TRBJ2-2,TRBV2,15,CASSGLAANTGELFF
TRBJ2-7,TRBV20-1,13,CIAGKLEPYEQYF
TRBJ1-1,TRBV6-2/TRBV6-3,12,CASSDTNTEAFF
TRBJ2-5,TRBV19,16,CASSVRRGRGLETQYF
TRBJ2-7,TRBV2,14,CASSREAGTHEQYF
TRBJ1-4,TRBV6-1,13,CASSGQDSEKLFF
TRBJ2-1,TRBV6-2/TRBV6-3,18,CASSYPRGGDLPRNEQFF
TRBJ2-1,TRBV6-2/TRBV6-3,13,CASRCTSGNEQFF
TRBJ2-1,TRBV14,15,CASSQSGAGEIEQFF
TRBJ2-3,TRBV11-3,15,CASSRYGGFTDTQYF
TRBJ1-2,TRBV5-1,14,CASSPEQGGYGYTF
TRBJ1-2,TRBV20-1,14,CSARARQEASSYTF
TRBJ2-7,TRBV20-1,14,CSARGLAGPYEQYF
TRBJ1-1,TRBV7-2,14,CASSRDRGVTEAFF
TRBJ2-2,TRBV20-1,13,CSASYPGTGELFF
TRBJ1-1,TRBV10-3,13,CAISVLGDTEAFF
TRBJ2-7,TRBV4-3,15,CASSQFTSGIYEQYF
TRBJ2-1,TRBV5-8,16,CASSPGGGRSYNEQFF